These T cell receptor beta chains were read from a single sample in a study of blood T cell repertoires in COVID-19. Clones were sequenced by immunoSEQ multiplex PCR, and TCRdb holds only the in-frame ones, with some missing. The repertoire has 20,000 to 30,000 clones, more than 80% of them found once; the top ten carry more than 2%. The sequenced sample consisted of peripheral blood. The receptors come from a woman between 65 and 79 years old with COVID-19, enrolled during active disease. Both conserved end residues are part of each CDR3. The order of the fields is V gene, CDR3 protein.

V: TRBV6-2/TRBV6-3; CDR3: CASSYSVTDKNIQYF
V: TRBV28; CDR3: CASSHGGGDQPQHF
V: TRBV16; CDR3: CASSYRQGGEKLFF
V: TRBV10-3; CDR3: CAISGQGRTEAFF
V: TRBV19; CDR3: CASSPWQGKDYGYTF
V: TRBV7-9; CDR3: CASSFSPSNTEAFF
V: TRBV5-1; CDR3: CASSLTSGSSYNEQFF
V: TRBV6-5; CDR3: CASSLRTGREFRLFF
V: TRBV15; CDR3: CATSTGLADTDEQYF
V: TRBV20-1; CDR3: CSASPPGLAGGKGEQYF
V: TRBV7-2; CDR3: CASSGSSGNTIYF
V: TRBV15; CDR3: CATGTDLNQPQHF
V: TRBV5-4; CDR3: CASSAGTALGNTIYF
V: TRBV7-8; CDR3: CASSSRSGVFSGKLFF
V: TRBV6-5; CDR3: CASRGQNYGYTF
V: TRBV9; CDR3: CASSVEGVRGNEQFF
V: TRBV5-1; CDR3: CASSLDRDYGYTF
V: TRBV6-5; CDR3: CASRTGSQPQHF
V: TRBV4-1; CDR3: CASSRDRDSYYTF
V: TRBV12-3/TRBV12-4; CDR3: CASSLGQGGLFF
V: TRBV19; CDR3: CASSIVPSGSHGYTF
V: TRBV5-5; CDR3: CASSWGRGDTEAFF
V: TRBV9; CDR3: CASSFRDTLSDEQFF
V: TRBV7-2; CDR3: CASSLRLAGASDTQYF
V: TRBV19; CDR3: CASSTGLEYEQYF
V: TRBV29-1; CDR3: CSVERGWTTGYTF
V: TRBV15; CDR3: CATSREGSSPEAFF
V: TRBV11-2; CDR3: CASSLDLRRGQYF
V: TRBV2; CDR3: CASLKGTTNLPYGYTF
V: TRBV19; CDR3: CASSIRTSGEQFF
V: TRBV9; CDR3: CASSSPGQGGEKLFF
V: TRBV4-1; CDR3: CASSQEGQKSNYGYTF
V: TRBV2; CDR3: CASSGMGGGPQEQYF
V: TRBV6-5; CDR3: CASSTYTGELFF
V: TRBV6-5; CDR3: CASSYSDRARNQPQHF
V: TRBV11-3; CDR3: CASSLGDRLAVSDTEAFF
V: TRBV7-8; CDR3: CASSLPARVTTEAFF
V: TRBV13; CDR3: CASSQLGLAKTGELFF
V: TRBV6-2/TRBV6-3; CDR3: CASSPPRGETQYF
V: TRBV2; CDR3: CASSEARATGYGYTF
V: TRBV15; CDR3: CATSRATGVAGNTIYF
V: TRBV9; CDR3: CASSVAGNTEAFF
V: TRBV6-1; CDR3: CASSGSSGLSYNEQFF
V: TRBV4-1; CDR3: CASSQPRTGHTEAFF
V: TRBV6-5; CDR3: CASSIQGTIHEQFF
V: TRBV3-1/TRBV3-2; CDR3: CASSQARDRRQFF
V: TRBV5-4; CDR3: CASSFSGTGAGSWYNEQFF
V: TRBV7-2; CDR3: CASSLASRTSGRRWSTDTQYF
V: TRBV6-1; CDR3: CASSESGWNQPQHF
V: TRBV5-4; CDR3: CASSLGGQGDEKLFF
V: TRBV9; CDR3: CASSVGASGSYETQYF
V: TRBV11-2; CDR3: CASSLGVRAGGGEAFF